The rows below give T cell receptor beta chains drawn from one sample of a study of early T cells in non-severe SARS-CoV-2 infection. Each CDR3 protein gets one entry after TCRdb re-called the 5' RACE reads with MiXCR. The repertoire has fewer than 65,000 distinct CDR3 sequences, roughly a tenth of them found once; the top ten carry 20%. Sequencing was carried out using whole blood. The receptor set was obtained from an adult who was a healthcare worker with PCR-confirmed SARS-CoV-2 infection or an uninfected control (not recorded which). The CDR3 runs from the conserved cysteine through the conserved F or W. D genes are given only for firm matches. Clone size is stated in some rows and not others, as once, few, many or a class when expanded.

many	TRBJ2-5	TRBV5-1	NA	TGCGCCAGCAGGGTCACAGGGCGAGAACAAGAGACCCAGTACTTC	CASRVTGREQETQYF
many	TRBJ1-2	TRBV29-1	TRBD1	TGCAGCGTTGAAGAAATGGGACAGTTCTATGGCTACACCTTC	CSVEEMGQFYGYTF
many	TRBJ2-1	TRBV7-9	NA	TGTGCCAGCCCCCCGGCAGAGGGGATGCATGAGCAGTTCTTC	CASPPAEGMHEQFF
few	TRBJ1-3	TRBV3-1	NA	TGTGCCAGCAATGCCGACGGAAACACCATATATTTT	CASNADGNTIYF
NA	TRBJ2-7	TRBV7-6	NA	TGTGCCAGCAGCTTTAAGAGCGAGCAGTACTTC	CASSFKSEQYF
many	TRBJ2-1	TRBV20-1	TRBD1	TGCAGTTCCCGGACAGGGGCAGATGAGCAGTTCTTC	CSSRTGADEQFF
NA	TRBJ2-5	TRBV18	NA	TGTGCCAGCTCCGGAGGAACAGGGAGGTCGGAGACCCAGTACTTC	CASSGGTGRSETQYF
NA	TRBJ1-5	TRBV12-3/TRBV12-4	NA	TGTGCCAGCAGCTCCGACGGGCATGGGCCCCAGCATTTT	CASSSDGHGPQHF
NA	TRBJ2-1	TRBV11-2	NA	TGTGCCAGCAGCTTAGGAGGTTTGAAAAACAATGAGCAGTTCTTC	CASSLGGLKNNEQFF
NA	TRBJ2-3	TRBV7-9	TRBD2	TGTGCCAGCAGCTTAGAGCGGGGGGGCTGGAGTACGCAGTATTTT	CASSLERGGWSTQYF
few	TRBJ1-1	TRBV6-6	TRBD1	TGTGCCAGCAGTCTTAGACAGGGGGCGCATACTGAAGCTTTCTTT	CASSLRQGAHTEAFF
NA	TRBJ2-1	TRBV18	TRBD1	TGTGCCAGCTCACCACGGACAGGGGACAATGAGCAGTTCTTC	CASSPRTGDNEQFF
few	TRBJ1-1	TRBV5-5	NA	TGTGCCAGCAGCTCCTCGATTGAAGCTTTCTTT	CASSSSIEAFF
NA	TRBJ2-3	TRBV5-1	TRBD2	TGCGCCAGCAGCCTGACTAGCGGAGCAGATACGCAGTATTTT	CASSLTSGADTQYF
NA	TRBJ2-7	TRBV4-1	NA	TGCGCCAGCAGCCAAGGTGGCTTTTCCTACGAGCAGTACTTC	CASSQGGFSYEQYF
NA	TRBJ1-2	TRBV2	NA	TGTGCCAGCAGGTCTATTTATGGCTACACCTTC	CASRSIYGYTF
NA	TRBJ1-1	TRBV4-1	NA	TGCGCCAGCAGACACACGACGAACACTGAAGCTTTCTTT	CASRHTTNTEAFF
NA	TRBJ1-2	TRBV6-6	NA	TGTGCCAGCAGTCCTACCAATTCGATCTATGGCTACACCTTC	CASSPTNSIYGYTF
NA	TRBJ1-2	TRBV7-6	NA	TGTGCCAGCAGCCCTTGGGAGACTAACTATGGCTACACCTTC	CASSPWETNYGYTF
NA	TRBJ2-7	TRBV5-1	TRBD2	TGCGCCAGCAGCTTGGAGAGCGGGGGCCCAACGGGGGAGCAGTACTTC	CASSLESGGPTGEQYF
few	TRBJ1-1	TRBV20-1	NA	TGCAGTGCTATAGAGGGGAGAGCGGACACTGAAGCTTTCTTT	CSAIEGRADTEAFF
many	TRBJ1-5	TRBV21-1	NA	TGTGCCAGCAGCAACGACAGGGAAATTCAGCCCCAGCATTTT	CASSNDREIQPQHF
NA	TRBJ1-2	TRBV12-3/TRBV12-4	NA	TGTGCCAGCAGTTCCCCAGACAAGGGCCACTATGGCTACACCTTC	CASSSPDKGHYGYTF
NA	TRBJ2-2	TRBV7-3	NA	TGTGCCAGCAGCTCGCCGGGCCTCACCGGGGAGCTGTTTTTT	CASSSPGLTGELFF
NA	TRBJ1-1	TRBV30	NA	TGTGCCTGGAGAAGGTCGGCCACTGAAGCTTTCTTT	CAWRRSATEAFF
NA	TRBJ2-7	TRBV11-2	TRBD1	TGTGCCAGCAGCGGGGACAGGGAGCAGTACTTC	CASSGDREQYF
NA	TRBJ1-2	TRBV28	NA	TGTGCCAGCAGTCGAGAGAGGTCCCGCTATGGCTACACCTTC	CASSRERSRYGYTF
NA	TRBJ1-5	TRBV4-1	NA	TGCGCCAGCAGCCAAGTAAGAGGAACGAACAATCAGCCCCAGCATTTT	CASSQVRGTNNQPQHF